This TCR beta chain was sequenced in a study of blood T cell repertoires in COVID-19. Across the study: Acute-phase and convalescent COVID-19 samples originated in the United States, Italy and Spain.

V shed 4 bases, J shed 5 bases, and the junction held 6 bases outside the gene matches. The CDR3 has 14 residues. Germline CDR1 SGHKS, CDR2 YYEKEE (reference sequence). The table came from immunoSEQ multiplex PCR; TCRdb's copy has only in-frame clones and leaves some out. This sample has around 150,000 clones, with 60% to 85% found just once. In this sample, this clone turned up a few times. The sample was peripheral blood. The receptor was derived from a man aged 60 to 69 with acute or convalescent COVID-19. The V gene is TRBV5-5, the J gene TRBJ2-1; 7 nucleotides align to TRBD1. The CDR3 protein is CASSPGTADNEQFF. CDR3 DNA: TGTGCCAGCAGCCCAGGGACAGCGGACAATGAGCAGTTCTTC.